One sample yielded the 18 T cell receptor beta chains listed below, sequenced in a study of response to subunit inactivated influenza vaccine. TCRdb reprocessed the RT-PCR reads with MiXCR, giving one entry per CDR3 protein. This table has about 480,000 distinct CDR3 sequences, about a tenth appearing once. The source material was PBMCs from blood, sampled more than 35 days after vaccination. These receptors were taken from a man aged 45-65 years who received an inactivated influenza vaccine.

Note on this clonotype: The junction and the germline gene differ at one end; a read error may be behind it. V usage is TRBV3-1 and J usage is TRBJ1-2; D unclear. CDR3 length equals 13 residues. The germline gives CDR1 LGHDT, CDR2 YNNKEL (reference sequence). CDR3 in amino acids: CASSQDPGSPRIF. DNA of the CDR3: TGTGCCAGCAGCCAAGATCCAGGCTCCCCAAGGATCTTC.

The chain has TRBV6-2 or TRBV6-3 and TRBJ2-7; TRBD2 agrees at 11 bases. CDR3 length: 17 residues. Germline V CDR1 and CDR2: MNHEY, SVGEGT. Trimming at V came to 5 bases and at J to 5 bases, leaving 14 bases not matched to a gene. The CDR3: CASSPHPGLAGSNEQYF. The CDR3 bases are TGTGCCAGCAGTCCCCACCCAGGACTAGCGGGTAGCAACGAGCAGTACTTC.

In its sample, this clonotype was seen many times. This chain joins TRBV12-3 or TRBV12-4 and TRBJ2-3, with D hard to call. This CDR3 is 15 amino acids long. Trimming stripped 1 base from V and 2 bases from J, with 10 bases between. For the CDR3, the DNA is TGTGCCAGCAGTTTAGACCCCAAAGTCACAGATACGCAGTATTTT. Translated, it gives CASSLDPKVTDTQYF.

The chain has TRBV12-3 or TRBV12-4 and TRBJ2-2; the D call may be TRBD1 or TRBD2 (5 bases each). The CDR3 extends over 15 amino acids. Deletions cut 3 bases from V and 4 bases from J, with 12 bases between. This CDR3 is CASSFYSGPTGELFF. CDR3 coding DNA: TGTGCCAGCAGTTTCTACTCGGGGCCCACCGGGGAGCTGTTTTTT.

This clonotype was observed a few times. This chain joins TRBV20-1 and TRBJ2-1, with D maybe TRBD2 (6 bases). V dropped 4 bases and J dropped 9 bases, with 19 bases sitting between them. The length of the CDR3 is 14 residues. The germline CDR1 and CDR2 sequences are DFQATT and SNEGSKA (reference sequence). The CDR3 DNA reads TGCAGTGCTAAGTGGGGCGGGATGGACTTTGAGCAGTTCTTC. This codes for CSAKWGGMDFEQFF.

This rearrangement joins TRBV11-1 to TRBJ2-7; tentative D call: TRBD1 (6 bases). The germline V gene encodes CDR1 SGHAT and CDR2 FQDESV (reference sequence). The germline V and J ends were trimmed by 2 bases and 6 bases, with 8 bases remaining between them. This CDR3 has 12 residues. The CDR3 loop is CASSLRGIEQYF. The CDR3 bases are TGTGCCAGCAGCTTAAGGGGGATCGAGCAGTACTTC.

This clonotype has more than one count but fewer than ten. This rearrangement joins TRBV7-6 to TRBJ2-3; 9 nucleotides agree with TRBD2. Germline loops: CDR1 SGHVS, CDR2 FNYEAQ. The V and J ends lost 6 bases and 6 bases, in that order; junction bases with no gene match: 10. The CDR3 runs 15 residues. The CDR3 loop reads CASRGYGGGEDTQYF. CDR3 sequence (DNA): TGTGCCAGCAGGGGGTATGGCGGGGGGGAGGATACGCAGTATTTT.

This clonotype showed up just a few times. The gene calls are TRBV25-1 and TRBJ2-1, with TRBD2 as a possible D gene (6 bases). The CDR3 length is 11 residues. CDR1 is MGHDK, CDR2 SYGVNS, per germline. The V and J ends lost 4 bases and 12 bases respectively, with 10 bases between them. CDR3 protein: CASSAGTLQFF. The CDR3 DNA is TGTGCCAGCAGTGCCGGGACTCTGCAGTTCTTC.

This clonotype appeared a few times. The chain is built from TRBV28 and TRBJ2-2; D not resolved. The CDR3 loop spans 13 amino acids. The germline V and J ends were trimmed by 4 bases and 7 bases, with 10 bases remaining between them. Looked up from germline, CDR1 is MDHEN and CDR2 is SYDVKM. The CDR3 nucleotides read TGTGCCAGCAGTTCAAAGGCCTTCGGGGAGCTGTTTTTT. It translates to CASSSKAFGELFF. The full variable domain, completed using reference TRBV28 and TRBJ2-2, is DVKVTQSSRYLVKRTGEKVFLECVQDMDHENMFWYRQDPGLGLRLIYFSYDVKMKEKGDIPEGYSVSREKKERFSLILESASTNQTSMYLCASSSKAFGELFFGEGSRLTVL.

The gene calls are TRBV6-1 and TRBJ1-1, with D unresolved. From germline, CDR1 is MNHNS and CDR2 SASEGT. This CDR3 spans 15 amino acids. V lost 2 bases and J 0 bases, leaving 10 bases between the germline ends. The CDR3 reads CASSERVRMNTEAFF. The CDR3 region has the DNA TGTGCCAGCAGTGAACGGGTCCGCATGAACACTGAAGCTTTCTTT.

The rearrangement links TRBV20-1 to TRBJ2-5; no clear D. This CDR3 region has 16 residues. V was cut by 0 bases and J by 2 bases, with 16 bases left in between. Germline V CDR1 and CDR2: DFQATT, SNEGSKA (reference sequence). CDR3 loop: CSAREVGDIRQETQYF. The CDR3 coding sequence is TGCAGTGCTAGAGAAGTTGGGGATATACGTCAAGAGACCCAGTACTTC.

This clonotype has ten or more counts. This CDR3 reads CASSLGAENSPLHF. The DNA for the CDR3 is TGCGCCAGCAGCTTGGGAGCAGAAAATTCACCCCTCCACTTT. The chain links TRBV5-1 to TRBJ1-6, with unresolved D. This CDR3 is 14 amino acids long. V lost 0 bases to trimming and J lost 7 bases, with 8 bases between them. Germline-derived CDR1 and CDR2 are SGHRS and YFSETQ.

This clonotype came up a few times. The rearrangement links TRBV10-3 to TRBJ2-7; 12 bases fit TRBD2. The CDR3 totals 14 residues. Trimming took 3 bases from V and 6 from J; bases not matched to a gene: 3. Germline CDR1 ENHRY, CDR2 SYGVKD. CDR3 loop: CAISDWTSGTEQYF. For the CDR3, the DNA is TGTGCCATCAGTGACTGGACTAGCGGGACCGAGCAGTACTTC.

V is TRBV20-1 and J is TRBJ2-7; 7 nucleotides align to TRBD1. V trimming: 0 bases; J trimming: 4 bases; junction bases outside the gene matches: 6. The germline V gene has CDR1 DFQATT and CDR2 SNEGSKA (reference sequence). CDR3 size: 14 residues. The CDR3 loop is CSARDLAGGYEQYF. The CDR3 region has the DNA TGCAGTGCTAGAGATCTTGCAGGGGGATACGAGCAGTACTTC.

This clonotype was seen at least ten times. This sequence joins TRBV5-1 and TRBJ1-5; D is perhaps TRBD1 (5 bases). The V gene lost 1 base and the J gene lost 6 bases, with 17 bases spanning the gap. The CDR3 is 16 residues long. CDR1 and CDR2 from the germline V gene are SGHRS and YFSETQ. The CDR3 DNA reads TGCGCCAGCAGCTTGTGGGGCAGGGAAGTGGGTCAGCCCCAGCATTTT. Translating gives CASSLWGREVGQPQHF.

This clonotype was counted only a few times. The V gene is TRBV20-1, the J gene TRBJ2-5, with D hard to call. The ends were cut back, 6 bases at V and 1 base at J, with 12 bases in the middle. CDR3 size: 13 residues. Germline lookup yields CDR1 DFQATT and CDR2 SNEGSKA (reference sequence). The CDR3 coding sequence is TGCAGTGCCCTCAGACTCCGCCAAGAGACCCAGTACTTC. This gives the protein CSALRLRQETQYF.

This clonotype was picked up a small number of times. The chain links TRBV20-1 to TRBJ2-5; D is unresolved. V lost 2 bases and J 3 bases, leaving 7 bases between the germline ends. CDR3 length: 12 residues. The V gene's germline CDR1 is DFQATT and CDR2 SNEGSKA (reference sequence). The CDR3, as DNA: TGCAGTGCTAGATCTACGAAAGAGACCCAGTACTTC. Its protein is CSARSTKETQYF.

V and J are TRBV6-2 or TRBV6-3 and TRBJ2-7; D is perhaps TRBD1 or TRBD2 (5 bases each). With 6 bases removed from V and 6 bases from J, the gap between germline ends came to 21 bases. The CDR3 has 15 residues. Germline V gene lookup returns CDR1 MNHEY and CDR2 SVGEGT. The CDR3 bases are TGTGCCAGCAGACCCGGGACGGCCGTTTTCTCCGAGCAGTACTTC. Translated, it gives CASRPGTAVFSEQYF.